Sequencing of this T cell receptor (beta chain) was carried out in a study of a mutant IDH1 vaccine in newly diagnosed glioma. J was trimmed by 4 bases and V by 0 bases; bases with no gene match: 10. CDR3 length: 17 residues. Germline V gene lookup returns CDR1 LGHNA and CDR2 YSLEER. A remark on this clone: As yet, its antigen is unknown.

Generated by immunoSEQ multiplex PCR, the TCRdb table keeps only in-frame clones and is missing some. The sample holds 56,000 or so clones; over 60% are singletons and the top ten take more than 4%. The time point was: week 47, end of study. What each vaccine dose contained was 300 ug of mutant IDH1 20-mer peptide, accompanied by topical imiquimod. This chain links TRBV4-3 with TRBJ2-5; TRBD1 aligns across 8 bases. The starting material was PBMCs, obtained from a glioma patient whose treatment included an IDH1 peptide vaccine. The receptor was derived from a middle-aged woman with glioma. Some clones in this sample may be carry-over from other donors' samples. This chain's CDR3 is CASSQDRAGGSVETQYF. CDR3 in DNA: TGCGCCAGCAGCCAAGATAGGGCAGGGGGCTCCGTAGAGACCCAGTACTTC.